The sequence of this T cell receptor (beta chain) was determined in a study of blood T cell repertoires in COVID-19. The germline V gene has CDR1 KGHSH and CDR2 LQKENI. The V and J ends lost 0 bases and 2 bases respectively, with 8 bases between them. This CDR3 spans 15 amino acids. This table comes from immunoSEQ multiplex PCR, and its TCRdb copy is limited to in-frame clones, with some not included. In the table there are roughly 500,000 clones, around nine tenths of which are singletons. Material for sequencing was PBMCs or T cells enriched from blood (not recorded which). This chain uses TRBV18 with TRBJ1-3, with D possibly matching TRBD1 (5 bases). This TCR came from a woman aged 40-49 years who had recovered from COVID-19. CDR3 nucleotide sequence: TGTGCCAGCTCACCACCGGGGGAGGCTGGAAACACCATATATTTT. It encodes CASSPPGEAGNTIYF.